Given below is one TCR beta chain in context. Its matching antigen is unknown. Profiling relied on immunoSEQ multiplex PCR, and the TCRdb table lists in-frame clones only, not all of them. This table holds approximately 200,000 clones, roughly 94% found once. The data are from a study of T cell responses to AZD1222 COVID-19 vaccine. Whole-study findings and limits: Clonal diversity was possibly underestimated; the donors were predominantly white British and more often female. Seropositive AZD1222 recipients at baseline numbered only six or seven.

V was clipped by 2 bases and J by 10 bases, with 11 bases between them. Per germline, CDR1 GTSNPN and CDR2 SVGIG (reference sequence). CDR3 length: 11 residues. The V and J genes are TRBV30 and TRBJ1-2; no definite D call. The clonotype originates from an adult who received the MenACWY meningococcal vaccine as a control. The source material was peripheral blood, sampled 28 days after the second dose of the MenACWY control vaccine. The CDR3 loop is CAWSIDPFYTF. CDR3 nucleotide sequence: TGTGCCTGGAGTATTGATCCTTTCTACACCTTC.